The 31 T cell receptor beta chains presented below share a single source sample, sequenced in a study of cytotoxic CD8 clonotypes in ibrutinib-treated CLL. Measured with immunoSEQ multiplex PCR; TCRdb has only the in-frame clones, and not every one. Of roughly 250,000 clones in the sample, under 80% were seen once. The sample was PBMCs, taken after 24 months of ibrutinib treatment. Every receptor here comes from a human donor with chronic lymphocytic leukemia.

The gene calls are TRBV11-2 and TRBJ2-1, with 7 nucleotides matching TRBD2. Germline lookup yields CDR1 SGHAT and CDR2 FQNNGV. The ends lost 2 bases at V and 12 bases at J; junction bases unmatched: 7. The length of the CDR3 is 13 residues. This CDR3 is CASSLRLGEGQFF. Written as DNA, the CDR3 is TGTGCCAGCAGCTTAAGGTTGGGGGAGGGGCAGTTCTTC. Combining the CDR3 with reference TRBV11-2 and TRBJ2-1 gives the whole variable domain EAGVAQSPRYKIIEKRQSVAFWCNPISGHATLYWYQQILGQGPKLLIQFQNNGVVDDSQLPKDRFSAERLKGVDSTLKIQPAKLEDSAVYLCASSLRLGEGQFFGPGTRLTVL.

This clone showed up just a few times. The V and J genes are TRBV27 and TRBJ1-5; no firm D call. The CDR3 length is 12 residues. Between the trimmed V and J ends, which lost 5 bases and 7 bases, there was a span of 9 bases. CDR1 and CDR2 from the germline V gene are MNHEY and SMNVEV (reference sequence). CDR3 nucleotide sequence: TGTGCCAGCAGTCCCCCGGGCCAGCCCCAGCATTTT. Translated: CASSPPGQPQHF.

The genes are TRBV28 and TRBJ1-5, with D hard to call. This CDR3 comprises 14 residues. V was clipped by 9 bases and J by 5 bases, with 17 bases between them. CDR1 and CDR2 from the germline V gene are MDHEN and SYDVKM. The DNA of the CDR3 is TGTGCCAGTTTACCCTCGGGAGCCTATCAGCCCCAGCATTTT. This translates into CASLPSGAYQPQHF.

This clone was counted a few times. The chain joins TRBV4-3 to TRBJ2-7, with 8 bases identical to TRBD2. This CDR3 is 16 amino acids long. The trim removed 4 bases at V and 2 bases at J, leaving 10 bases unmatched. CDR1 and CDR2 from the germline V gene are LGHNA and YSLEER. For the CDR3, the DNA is TGCGCCAGCAGCCCTGGGCTAGCGGGTTCAACCTACGAGCAGTACTTC. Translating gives CASSPGLAGSTYEQYF.

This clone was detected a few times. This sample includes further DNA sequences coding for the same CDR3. The CDR3 bases are TGTGCCAGCAGTTACTTGGCGAACACTGAAGCTTTCTTT. Translating gives CASSYLANTEAFF. This chain uses TRBV6-5 with TRBJ1-1; D call uncertain. The CDR3 is 13 amino acids. Germline V gene lookup returns CDR1 MNHEY and CDR2 SVGAGI. Trimming pared 1 base from V and 1 base from J, leaving 4 bases between.

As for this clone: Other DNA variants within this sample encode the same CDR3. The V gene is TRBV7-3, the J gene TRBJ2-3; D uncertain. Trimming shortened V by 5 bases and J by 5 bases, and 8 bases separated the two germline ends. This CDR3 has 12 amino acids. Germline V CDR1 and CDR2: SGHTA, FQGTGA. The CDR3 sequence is CASSVPGDTQYF. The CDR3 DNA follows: TGTGCCAGCAGCGTCCCGGGAGATACGCAGTATTTT.

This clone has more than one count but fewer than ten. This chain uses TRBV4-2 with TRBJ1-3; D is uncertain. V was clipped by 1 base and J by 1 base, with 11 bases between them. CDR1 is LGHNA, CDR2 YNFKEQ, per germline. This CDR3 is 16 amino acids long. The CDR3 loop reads CASSQAAAGSGNTIYF. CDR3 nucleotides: TGTGCCAGCAGCCAAGCGGCAGCGGGGTCTGGAAACACCATATATTTT.

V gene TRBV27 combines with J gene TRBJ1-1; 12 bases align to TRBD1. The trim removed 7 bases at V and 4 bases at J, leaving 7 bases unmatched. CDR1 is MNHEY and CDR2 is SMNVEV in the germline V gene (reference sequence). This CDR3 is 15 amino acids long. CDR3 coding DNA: TGTGCCAGCAACCCGGGACAGGGGGCAGGCACTGAAGCTTTCTTT. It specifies CASNPGQGAGTEAFF.

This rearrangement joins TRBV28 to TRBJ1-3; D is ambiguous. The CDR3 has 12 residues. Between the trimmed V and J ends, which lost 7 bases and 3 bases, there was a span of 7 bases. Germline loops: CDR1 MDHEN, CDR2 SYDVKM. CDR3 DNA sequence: TGTGCCAGCATGCGGGTTGGAAACACCATATATTTT. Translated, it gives CASMRVGNTIYF.

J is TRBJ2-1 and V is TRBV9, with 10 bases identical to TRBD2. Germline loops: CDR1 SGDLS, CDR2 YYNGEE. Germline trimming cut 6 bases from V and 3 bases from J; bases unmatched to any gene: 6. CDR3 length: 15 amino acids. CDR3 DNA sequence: TGTGCCAGCAATCCGACTAGCGGGCACTACAATGAGCAGTTCTTC. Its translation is CASNPTSGHYNEQFF.

The CDR3 bases are TGCGCCAGCAGCCCGACAGGGCTCGTCACCGGGGAGCTGTTTTTT. As protein: CASSPTGLVTGELFF. The chain uses TRBV5-1 and TRBJ2-2; 7 bases are shared with TRBD1. CDR1 is SGHRS and CDR2 is YFSETQ in the germline V gene. There are 15 residues in the CDR3. The ends lost 4 bases at V and 4 bases at J; junction bases unmatched: 7.

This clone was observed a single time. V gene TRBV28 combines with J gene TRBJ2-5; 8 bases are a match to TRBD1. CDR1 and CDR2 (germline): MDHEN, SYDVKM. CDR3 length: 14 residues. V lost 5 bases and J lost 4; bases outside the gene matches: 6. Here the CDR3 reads CASSNQGAGETQYF. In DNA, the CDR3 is TGTGCCAGCAGTAATCAGGGGGCGGGAGAGACCCAGTACTTC. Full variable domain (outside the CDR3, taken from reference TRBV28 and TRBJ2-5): DVKVTQSSRYLVKRTGEKVFLECVQDMDHENMFWYRQDPGLGLRLIYFSYDVKMKEKGDIPEGYSVSREKKERFSLILESASTNQTSMYLCASSNQGAGETQYFGPGTRLLVL.

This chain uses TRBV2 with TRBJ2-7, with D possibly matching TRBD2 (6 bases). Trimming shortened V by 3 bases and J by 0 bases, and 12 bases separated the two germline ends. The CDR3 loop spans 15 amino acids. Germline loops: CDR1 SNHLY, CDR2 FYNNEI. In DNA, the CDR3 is TGTGCCAGCAGTGACCCAGCGGGTAGCTCCTACGAGCAGTACTTC. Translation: CASSDPAGSSYEQYF. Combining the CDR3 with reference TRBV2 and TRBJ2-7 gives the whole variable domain EPEVTQTPSHQVTQMGQEVILRCVPISNHLYFYWYRQILGQKVEFLVSFYNNEISEKSEIFDDQFSVERPDGSNFTLKIRSTKLEDSAMYFCASSDPAGSSYEQYFGPGTRLTVT.

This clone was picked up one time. The CDR3 sequence is CASRTRGFGTEAFF. The CDR3 DNA is TGTGCCAGTAGGACCCGGGGGTTTGGCACTGAAGCTTTCTTT. The rearrangement links TRBV19 to TRBJ1-1; D perhaps matches TRBD1 (5 bases). The germline V gene has CDR1 LNHDA and CDR2 SQIVND (reference sequence). The germline V and J ends were trimmed by 6 bases and 4 bases, with 15 bases remaining between them. The CDR3 totals 14 residues.

The CDR3 here is CASSLVGQGNEKLFF. Written as DNA, the CDR3 is TGCGCCAGCAGCTTGGTTGGACAGGGGAATGAAAAACTGTTTTTT. The J gene is TRBJ1-4, the V gene TRBV5-1, with 9 bases identical to TRBD1. CDR3 size: 15 residues. J was trimmed by 5 bases and V by 0 bases; bases with no gene match: 2. Germline V gene data show CDR1 as SGHRS and CDR2 as YFSETQ.

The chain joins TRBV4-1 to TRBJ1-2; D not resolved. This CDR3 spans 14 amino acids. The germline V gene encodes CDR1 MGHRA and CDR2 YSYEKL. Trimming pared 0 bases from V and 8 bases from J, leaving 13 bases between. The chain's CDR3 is CASSQDWLTGGYTF. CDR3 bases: TGCGCCAGCAGCCAAGATTGGTTGACTGGGGGCTACACCTTC.

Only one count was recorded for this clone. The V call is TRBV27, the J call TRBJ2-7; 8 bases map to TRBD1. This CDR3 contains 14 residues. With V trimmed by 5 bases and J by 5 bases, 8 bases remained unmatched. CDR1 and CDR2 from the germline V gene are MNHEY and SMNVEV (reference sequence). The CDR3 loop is CASSIRTGSHEQYF. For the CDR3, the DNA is TGTGCCAGCAGTATACGGACAGGGAGCCACGAGCAGTACTTC.

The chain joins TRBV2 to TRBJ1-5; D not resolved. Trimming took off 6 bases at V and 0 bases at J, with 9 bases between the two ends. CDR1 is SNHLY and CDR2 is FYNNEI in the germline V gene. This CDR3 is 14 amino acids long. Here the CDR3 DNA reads TGTGCCAGCAGGGGAGAATATAGCAATCAGCCCCAGCATTTT. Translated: CASRGEYSNQPQHF.

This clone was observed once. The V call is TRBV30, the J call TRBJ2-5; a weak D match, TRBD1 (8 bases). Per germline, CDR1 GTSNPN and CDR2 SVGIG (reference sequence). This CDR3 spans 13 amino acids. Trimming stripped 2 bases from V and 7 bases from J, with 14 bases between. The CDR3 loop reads CAWSFTGGGTQYF. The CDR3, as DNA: TGTGCCTGGAGTTTCACAGGGGGGGGGACCCAGTACTTC.

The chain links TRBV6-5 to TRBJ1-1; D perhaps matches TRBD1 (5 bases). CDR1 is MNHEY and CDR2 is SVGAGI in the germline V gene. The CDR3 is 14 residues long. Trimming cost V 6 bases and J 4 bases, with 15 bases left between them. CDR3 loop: CASSLTRDFTEAFF. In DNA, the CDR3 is TGTGCCAGCAGCTTGACCCGGGACTTCACTGAAGCTTTCTTT.

CDR3 sequence: CASSLRTVRPGNTIYF. In DNA, the CDR3 is TGTGCCAGCAGTTTACGGACAGTGCGTCCTGGAAACACCATATATTTT. The chain couples TRBV28 to TRBJ1-3, with D perhaps TRBD1 (6 bases). Germline V lookup: CDR1 MDHEN, CDR2 SYDVKM. V was pared by 2 bases and J by 2 bases, with 13 bases between. The CDR3 totals 16 residues.

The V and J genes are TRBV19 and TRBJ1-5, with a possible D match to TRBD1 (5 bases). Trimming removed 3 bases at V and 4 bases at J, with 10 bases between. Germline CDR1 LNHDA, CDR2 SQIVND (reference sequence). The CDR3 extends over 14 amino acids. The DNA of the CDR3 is TGTGCCAGTAGTATGGCGGGGGGAAATCAGCCCCAGCATTTT. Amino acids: CASSMAGGNQPQHF.

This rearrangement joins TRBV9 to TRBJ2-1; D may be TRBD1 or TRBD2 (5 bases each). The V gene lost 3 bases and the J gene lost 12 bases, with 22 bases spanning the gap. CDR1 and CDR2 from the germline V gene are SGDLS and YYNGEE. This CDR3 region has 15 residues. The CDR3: CASSGDDTPTMVQFF. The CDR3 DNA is TGTGCCAGCAGCGGGGACGATACTCCTACAATGGTGCAGTTCTTC.

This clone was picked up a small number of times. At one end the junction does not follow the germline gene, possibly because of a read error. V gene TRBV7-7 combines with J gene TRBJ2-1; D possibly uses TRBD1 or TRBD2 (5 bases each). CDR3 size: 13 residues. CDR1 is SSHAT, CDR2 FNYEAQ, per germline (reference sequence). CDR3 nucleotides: TGTGCTAGCAGCCTAGGGACCAACAATGAGCAGTTCTTC. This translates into CASSLGTNNEQFF.

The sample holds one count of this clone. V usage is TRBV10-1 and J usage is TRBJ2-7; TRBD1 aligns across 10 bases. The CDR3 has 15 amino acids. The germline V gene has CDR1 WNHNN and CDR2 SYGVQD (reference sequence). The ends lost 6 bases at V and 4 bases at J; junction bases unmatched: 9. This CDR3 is CASSDRDRGRYEQYF. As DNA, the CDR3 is TGCGCCAGCAGCGACCGGGACAGGGGTCGGTACGAGCAGTACTTC.

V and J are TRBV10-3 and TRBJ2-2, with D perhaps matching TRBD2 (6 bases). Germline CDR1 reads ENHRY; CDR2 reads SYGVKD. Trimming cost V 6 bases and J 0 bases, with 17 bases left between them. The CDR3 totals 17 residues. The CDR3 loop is CAIRFGGREPNTGELFF. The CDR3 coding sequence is TGTGCCATCAGATTCGGAGGGCGGGAACCGAACACCGGGGAGCTGTTTTTT.

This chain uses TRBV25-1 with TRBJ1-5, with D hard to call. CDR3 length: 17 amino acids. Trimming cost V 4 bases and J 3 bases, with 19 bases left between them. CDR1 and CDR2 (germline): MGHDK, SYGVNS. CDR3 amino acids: CASSVPDRHRLNQPQHF. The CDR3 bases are TGTGCCAGCAGTGTCCCCGATCGCCACCGCCTCAATCAGCCCCAGCATTTT. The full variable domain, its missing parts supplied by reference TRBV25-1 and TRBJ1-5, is EADIYQTPRYLVIGTGKKITLECSQTMGHDKMYWYQQDPGMELHLIHYSYGVNSTEKGDLSSESTVSRIRTEHFPLTLESARPSHTSQYLCASSVPDRHRLNQPQHFGDGTRLSIL.

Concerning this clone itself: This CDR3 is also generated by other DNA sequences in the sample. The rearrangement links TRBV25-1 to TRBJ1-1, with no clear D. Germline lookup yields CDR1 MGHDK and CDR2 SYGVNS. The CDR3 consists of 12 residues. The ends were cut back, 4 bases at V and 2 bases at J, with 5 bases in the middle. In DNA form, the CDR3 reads TGTGCCAGCAGTGTAGGCAACACTGAAGCTTTCTTT. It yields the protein CASSVGNTEAFF.

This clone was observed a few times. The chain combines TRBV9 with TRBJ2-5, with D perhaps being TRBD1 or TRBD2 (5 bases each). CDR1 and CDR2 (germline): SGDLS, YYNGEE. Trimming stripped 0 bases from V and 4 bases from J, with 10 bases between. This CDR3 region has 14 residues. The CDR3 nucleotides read TGTGCCAGCAGCGTAGAGGGTGGGGGAGAGACCCAGTACTTC. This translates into CASSVEGGGETQYF.

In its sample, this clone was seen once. The CDR3: CASNNLGWPQHF. DNA for the CDR3: TGTGCCAGCAATAACCTGGGGTGGCCCCAGCATTTT. The chain joins TRBV28 to TRBJ1-5; D unclear. Trimming took 7 bases from V and 9 from J, leaving 13 bases between them. CDR1 MDHEN and CDR2 SYDVKM come from the germline V gene. The CDR3 has 12 residues.

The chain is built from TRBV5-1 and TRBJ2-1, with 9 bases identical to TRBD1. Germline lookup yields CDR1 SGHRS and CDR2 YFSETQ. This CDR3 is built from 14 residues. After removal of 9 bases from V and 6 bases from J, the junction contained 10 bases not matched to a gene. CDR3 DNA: TGCGCCACCGGTTCTCGGACAGGGGTCAATGAGCAGTTCTTC. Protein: CATGSRTGVNEQFF.